Included here is one TCR beta chain sequence, with context. Negative isolation was used for CD8+ and CD4+ T cells, and FACS enrichment was applied to TEMRA cells. This CDR3 is 14 amino acids long. Germline CDR1 reads DFQATT; CDR2 reads SNEGSKA (reference sequence). V gave up 0 bases and J gave up 1 base; unmatched junction bases: 3. With random hexamers, reverse transcription was performed on about 0.5 to 1 ug of RNA. The TCR beta CDR3 was amplified by immunoSEQ multiplex PCR across 54 Vbeta, 13 Jbeta. TCRdb passed the immunoSEQ multiplex PCR reads through MiXCR, listing each CDR3 protein once. This table has around 280,000 distinct CDR3 sequences, about 90% appearing once. This sample stems from a study of CD8 T cells in Susac syndrome.

The specimen sequenced was CD4+ T cells from PBMCs. The receptor comes from a human donor with multiple sclerosis. The V call is TRBV20-1, the J call TRBJ2-7; 7 bases line up with TRBD2. The DNA of the CDR3 is TGCAGTGCTAGAGAGGGGGGAGGGTCCTACGAGCAGTACTTC. It specifies CSAREGGGSYEQYF.